Listed here is a single T cell receptor (beta chain). Its antigen is unknown. Base qualities were left out, and no much larger clone turns up one base away. The sample is drawn from a study of blood T cell repertoires in COVID-19 (dated by TCRdb to 2020 to 2022). A note on the overall study: Collaborator samples came from the United States, Italy and Spain and covered acute and convalescent phases of COVID-19. The material from the prospective study consisted of cDNA or gDNA derived from T cells, B-cell-depleted T cells, or PBMCs. Deeply sampled blood TCRbeta repertoires from subjects exposed to, actively infected with, or recovered from COVID-19 were included in the dataset. A freely available public database, intended as a resource for researchers studying the immune response to SARS-CoV-2, is where the repertoires were released. Samples came from the ongoing ImmuneRACE study (first 160 participants) plus 1,254 subjects from 6 global collaborators. Nearly every sample came with metadata listing a de-identified subject ID, COVID-19 status, age in years and sex. Where available, HLA class I and class II types were taken from metadata supplied by the sample provider and were not determined by assay-based typing.

Collaborating institutions collected whole blood in K2EDTA tubes following their own protocols. For TCRbeta analysis, collaborators shipped samples in one of three forms: frozen whole blood, isolated PBMCs, or DNA extracted from either of those sample types. TCRbeta CDR3 regions were amplified from genomic DNA using the immunoSEQ Assay, a bias-controlled multiplex PCR. The authors processed their data as follows. Within the assay, amplification of reference gene primers was used to estimate how many nucleated cells each sample contained. To quantify the absolute abundance of each unique TCRbeta CDR3 rearrangement, sequence reads were collapsed and filtered. For each sample, productive Simpson clonality was calculated as the square root of Simpson's diversity index over productive rearrangements. TCRdb limited this immuneACCESS table to in-frame rearrangements with V and J called. A share of clones is missing; checked studies link under half to unresolved V genes, and the rest is unexplained. V, J and clone size derive from that table, while D and trimming were established from the DNA sequence. The sample table shows nearly 90,000 clones, and roughly 78% are seen once. Of the sample, around 15% falls within the top ten clones.

The junction carries 3 bases between V and J, which are trimmed by 3 bases and 0 bases respectively. Per the germline V gene, KGHSH is the CDR1 and LQKENI is the CDR2. The CDR3 contains 12 residues, cysteine and phenylalanine counted. Only the CDR3 DNA stays, 36 bases, in frame from base 1. On the study overall, not on this receptor specifically: The amount of clinical and demographic metadata varied by source and participant and was provided uncurated.

The chain is encoded by TRBV18 joined to TRBJ2-7; no confident D gene assignment can be made. This receptor was taken from a woman of 80 years or more with acute or convalescent COVID-19. The sample consisted of peripheral blood. The CDR3 amino acid sequence is: CASSPSSYEQYF. The bases are TGTGCCAGCTCACCTAGCTCCTACGAGCAGTACTTC.